This T cell receptor (beta chain) was retrieved from a study of vaccination effects on CD4 cells after COVID-19. Points on this clone: Its antigen is undetermined.

Isolation of CD4+ T cells took place after less than twelve days of culture. The germline CDR1 and CDR2 sequences are MNHEY and SVGEGT. Trimming stripped 2 bases from V and 1 base from J, with 8 bases between. This CDR3 spans 14 amino acids. Assay used: immunoSEQ multiplex PCR; TCRdb lists only in-frame clones, some missing. Among roughly 48,000 clones listed, 65% to 80% were seen once. The TCR comes from a human donor who received a COVID-19 vaccine. Sequenced material: CD4+ T cells from PBMCs cultured without peptide, taken before COVID-19 vaccination. The chain has TRBV6-2 or TRBV6-3 and TRBJ2-5; D possibly corresponds to TRBD1 (5 bases). CDR3 in amino acids: CASSYPDIQETQYF. The DNA of the CDR3 is TGTGCCAGCAGTTACCCGGACATCCAAGAGACCCAGTACTTC.